Presented here are 5 T cell receptor delta chains from one specimen sequenced in a study of Vδ1+ human thymocytes. Sequences come from RNA converted to cDNA by reverse transcription. The CDR3 regions were amplified by multiplex PCR from V-gene primers to a constant-region primer. TCRdb re-called clones from the multiplex PCR reads via CATT. This sample has 45,000 to 60,000 delta-chain clones, with roughly 15% found just once. Antigens of these TCRs are unknown. Whole-study findings and limits: Thymic TRG and TRD repertoires appeared highly polyclonal, with Gaussian CDR3 length distributions.

Sequences were obtained from Vdelta1+ gamma-delta thymocytes from the thymus. As to subset: FACS-sorted CD3+ TCRalphabeta- TCRVdelta1+ TCRVdelta2- thymocytes. The receptors were sampled from a boy less than two years old who had congenital heart surgery.

This clone showed up just a few times. The chain uses TRDV1 and TRDJ1, with 13 bases identical to TRDD3. Germline lookup yields CDR1 TSWWSYY and CDR2 QGS. The CDR3 has 25 amino acids. V was pared by 3 bases and J by 1 base, with 29 bases of the junction left unmatched. The CDR3 coding sequence is TGTGCTCTTGGGGACGTCATTTCTCTTCCTACCCCTGTACTGGGGGATACGCGACCCACCGATAAACTCATCTTT. Amino acids: CALGDVISLPTPVLGDTRPTDKLIF.

The rearrangement joins TRDV1 to TRDJ1, with D possibly TRDD1 on 5 matching bases. V dropped 3 bases and J dropped 0 bases, with 23 bases sitting between them. The CDR3 contains 19 residues. Germline-derived CDR1 and CDR2 are TSWWSYY and QGS. DNA of the CDR3: TGTGCTCTTGGGGACCCAATAGGGCCCTCAGCGACGTACACCGATAAACTCATCTTT. Translating it yields CALGDPIGPSATYTDKLIF.

This clone has just a few counts. This chain links TRDV1 with TRDJ1, with 8 bases that match TRDD2. Germline lookup yields CDR1 TSWWSYY and CDR2 QGS. The CDR3 loop spans 20 amino acids. The V and J ends lost 3 bases and 0 bases, in that order; junction bases with no gene match: 18. The CDR3 nucleotides are TGTGCTCTTGGGGAGTACGCCTTCCTAAGGTTCCACCTCAACACCGATAAACTCATCTTT. This translates into CALGEYAFLRFHLNTDKLIF.

This clone was seen a few times. V and J are TRDV1 and TRDJ1; the D is unclear. This CDR3 is 16 amino acids long. V lost 4 bases, J lost 0 bases, and 15 bases lay in between. Germline V lookup: CDR1 TSWWSYY, CDR2 QGS. The CDR3 nucleotides are TGTGCTCTTGGGGGTTCTTCGCCCCTTTACACCGATAAACTCATCTTT. It codes for CALGGSSPLYTDKLIF.

V usage is TRDV1 and J usage is TRDJ1; 12 positions match TRDD3. Germline trimming cut 0 bases from V and 7 bases from J; bases unmatched to any gene: 15. Per germline, CDR1 TSWWSYY and CDR2 QGS. The CDR3 has 19 amino acids. The DNA of the CDR3 is TGTGCTCTTGGGGAACTCTGCCCCTTATACTGGGGGATACCGGGTAAACTCATCTTT. This encodes CALGELCPLYWGIPGKLIF.